Each of the 23 T cell receptor beta chains below was sequenced from the same sample in a study of blood T cell repertoires in COVID-19 (TCRdb year 2020). Libraries came from the immunoSEQ multiplex PCR assay. TCRdb carries this immuneACCESS record with in-frame sequences only. Its versions omit some clonotypes, under half of them owing to an unresolved V gene in the studies checked, with the rest unexplained. This sample is represented by more than 350,000 clones; around nine tenths of them were singletons. Of the sample, 1.2% to 1.5% falls within the top ten clones. Sequenced: PBMCs or T cells enriched from blood (not recorded which). The receptors originated from a woman aged 18-29 years who had been exposed to COVID-19.

This clone has only a few counts. This sequence joins TRBV15 and TRBJ1-1, with 7 positions matching TRBD1. V was clipped by 1 base and J by 8 bases; unmatched bases: 4. The CDR3 contains 13 residues. The germline V gene has CDR1 LNHNV and CDR2 YYDKDF (reference sequence). CDR3 coding DNA: TGTGCCACCAGCAGAGGCCGGGACAGAGAAGCTTTCTTT. Protein product: CATSRGRDREAFF.

The J gene is TRBJ1-1, the V gene TRBV6-5; D is undetermined. Trimming took 6 bases from V and 2 from J, leaving 10 bases between them. Germline V gene lookup returns CDR1 MNHEY and CDR2 SVGAGI. The CDR3 length is 13 residues. As DNA, the CDR3 is TGTGCCAGCAGCCGAGCGGGAAACACTGAAGCTTTCTTT. It is translated as CASSRAGNTEAFF.

V usage is TRBV3-1 (or the pseudogene TRBV3-2) and J usage is TRBJ2-3, with TRBD2 as a possible D gene (6 bases). Per the germline V gene, CDR1 is LGHDT and CDR2 is YNNKEL (reference sequence). The CDR3 has 13 residues. V shed 4 bases and J shed 6 bases, with 11 bases lying between them. CDR3 nucleotides: TGTGCCAGCAGCCGTACTAGCCCGGATACGCAGTATTTT. As protein: CASSRTSPDTQYF.

The V gene is TRBV18, the J gene TRBJ1-4, with 7 nucleotides matching TRBD1. The germline V gene has CDR1 KGHSH and CDR2 LQKENI. Trimming at V came to 6 bases and at J to 3 bases, leaving 4 bases not matched to a gene. This CDR3 spans 14 amino acids. This CDR3 is CASSRTGANEKLFF. In DNA, the CDR3 is TGTGCCAGCTCTCGAACAGGGGCTAATGAAAAACTGTTTTTT.

The sample holds one count of this clone. The chain is built from TRBV5-6 and TRBJ1-1; 9 bases agree with TRBD1. Trimming took 4 bases from V and 1 from J; bases not matched to a gene: 11. Germline V CDR1 and CDR2: SGHDT, YYEEEE. The CDR3 is 17 residues long. The CDR3 nucleotides are TGTGCCAGCAGCGCCCGGGACAGGGTGAAGGGGAACACTGAAGCTTTCTTT. This codes for CASSARDRVKGNTEAFF.

The chain recombines TRBV9 with TRBJ2-1, with TRBD2 matching 8 bases. The trim removed 2 bases at V and 9 bases at J, leaving 7 bases unmatched. The germline CDR1 and CDR2 sequences are SGDLS and YYNGEE. The CDR3 is 14 residues long. CDR3 sequence reads: CASSVVSGVGEQFF. In DNA, the CDR3 is TGTGCCAGCAGCGTCGTTAGCGGGGTTGGTGAGCAGTTCTTC.

V usage is TRBV3-1 (or the pseudogene TRBV3-2) and J usage is TRBJ2-5, with 8 bases matching TRBD2. The CDR3 is 16 amino acids. With V trimmed by 0 bases and J by 5 bases, 8 bases remained unmatched. The germline gives CDR1 LGHDT, CDR2 YNNKEL (reference sequence). CDR3 nucleotide sequence: TGTGCCAGCAGCCAAGATTCCGGACCGGGGGGGGAGACCCAGTACTTC. Encoded protein: CASSQDSGPGGETQYF.

The chain joins TRBV10-3 to TRBJ1-1; D gene unclear. The CDR3 length is 12 residues. Between the trimmed V and J ends, which lost 0 bases and 10 bases, there was a span of 9 bases. From germline, CDR1 is ENHRY and CDR2 SYGVKD. In nucleotides, the CDR3 is TGTGCCATCAGTGAGTCCCAGGATCTAGCTTTCTTT. The encoded protein is CAISESQDLAFF.

This chain joins TRBV6-5 and TRBJ2-7, with D maybe TRBD1 (8 bases). Germline CDR1 reads MNHEY; CDR2 reads SVGAGI. The CDR3 sequence is 14 residues long. The germline V and J ends were trimmed by 4 bases and 3 bases, with 13 bases remaining between them. CDR3 sequence: CASSSDREGYEQYF. The CDR3 nucleotides read TGTGCCAGCAGTTCGGACAGGGAGGGCTACGAGCAGTACTTC.

The chain employs TRBV27 and TRBJ2-6, with 8 nucleotides matching TRBD1. The CDR3 runs 15 residues. J was trimmed by 1 base and V by 6 bases; bases with no gene match: 2. Looked up from germline, CDR1 is MNHEY and CDR2 is SMNVEV (reference sequence). Here the CDR3 DNA reads TGTGCCAGCAGCCGACAGGGGTCTGGGGCCAACGTCCTGACTTTC. Translating it yields CASSRQGSGANVLTF. The entire variable domain, with the rest obtained from reference TRBV27 and TRBJ2-6, is as follows: EAQVTQNPRYLITVTGKKLTVTCSQNMNHEYMSWYRQDPGLGLRQIYYSMNVEVTDKGDVPEGYKVSRKEKRNFPLILESPSPNQTSLYFCASSRQGSGANVLTFGAGSRLTVL.

The rearrangement links TRBV6-2 or TRBV6-3 to TRBJ2-7, with D perhaps matching TRBD1 (7 bases). This CDR3 contains 13 residues. The ends were cut back, 0 bases at V and 7 bases at J, with 10 bases in the middle. In germline, CDR1 is MNHEY, CDR2 SVGEGT. The CDR3 coding sequence is TGTGCCAGCAGTTACTCCCAGGGGGGAGAGCAGTACTTC. Its translation: CASSYSQGGEQYF.

The V call is TRBV7-6, the J call TRBJ2-1; the D gene is possibly TRBD2 (5 bases). This CDR3 contains 18 residues. The germline V gene has CDR1 SGHVS and CDR2 FNYEAQ. V lost 5 bases and J lost 3, with 23 bases in between. CDR3 sequence reads: CASSPLATAAGDYNEQFF. The CDR3 coding sequence is TGTGCCAGCAGCCCGTTGGCGACTGCAGCCGGGGACTACAATGAGCAGTTCTTC. Together with reference TRBV7-6 and TRBJ2-1, the CDR3 gives the full variable domain: GAGVSQSPRYKVTKRGQDVALRCDPISGHVSLYWYRQALGQGPEFLTYFNYEAQQDKSGLPNDRFSAERPEGSISTLTIQRTEQRDSAMYRCASSPLATAAGDYNEQFFGPGTRLTVL.

The rearrangement links TRBV6-5 to TRBJ1-5; D is unclear. Trimming left V 0 bases short and J 7 bases short, with 13 bases between. Looked up from germline, CDR1 is MNHEY and CDR2 is SVGAGI. This CDR3 has 15 amino acids. CDR3 residues: CASSYSGESRQPQHF. The CDR3 DNA reads as TGTGCCAGCAGTTACTCCGGGGAATCGCGGCAGCCCCAGCATTTT.

This clone appeared a single time. This chain uses TRBV2 with TRBJ2-7, with a tentative D call TRBD2 (6 bases). The CDR3 runs to 13 residues. Trimming cost V 2 bases and J 6 bases, with 11 bases left between them. Germline V gene data show CDR1 as SNHLY and CDR2 as FYNNEI. CDR3 nucleotides: TGTGCCAGCAGTGAACTCTCGCGGGGCGAGCAGTACTTC. The encoded protein is CASSELSRGEQYF.

The chain has TRBV4-2 and TRBJ1-2; TRBD1 matches at 12 bases. Germline CDR1 reads LGHNA; CDR2 reads YNFKEQ. The CDR3 runs 15 residues. The V segment lost 0 bases and the J segment 8 bases; nucleotides outside the gene matches: 4. Here the CDR3 DNA reads TGTGCCAGCAGCCAAGATTGGGGGACAGGGGGCGGCTACACCTTC. Encoded protein: CASSQDWGTGGGYTF.

This clone was seen just once. The CDR3 spells CASSYPGGDTQYF. The CDR3 nucleotides read TGTGCCAGCAGCTACCCAGGAGGGGATACGCAGTATTTT. The chain has TRBV7-8 and TRBJ2-3, with D possibly being TRBD2 (6 bases). The CDR3 has 13 amino acids. V was trimmed by 4 bases and J by 6 bases, leaving 11 bases between them. Germline-derived CDR1 and CDR2 are SGHVS and FQNEAQ.

The V gene is TRBV29-1, the J gene TRBJ1-4; 8 positions match TRBD1. Trimming removed 7 bases from V and 8 bases from J; junction bases left unmatched: 9. The CDR3 is 13 amino acids. The germline V gene has CDR1 SQVTM and CDR2 ANQGSEA. CDR3 in amino acids: CSARGHTTEKLFF. The CDR3 DNA reads TGCAGCGCCAGGGGGCATACAACCGAAAAACTGTTTTTT.

The gene calls are TRBV10-3 and TRBJ1-6; TRBD1 aligns across 9 bases. V dropped 8 bases and J dropped 7; count of bases not matched to a gene: 3. The length of the CDR3 is 13 residues. The germline V gene encodes CDR1 ENHRY and CDR2 SYGVKD. The CDR3 nucleotides are TGTGCCATCCAAGGACAGGGGAATTCACCCCTCCACTTT. This gives the protein CAIQGQGNSPLHF.

This chain links TRBV6-5 with TRBJ2-6, with D perhaps TRBD2 (5 bases). V shed 7 bases and J shed 2 bases, with 12 bases lying between them. Germline V gene lookup returns CDR1 MNHEY and CDR2 SVGAGI. The CDR3 runs to 15 residues. The CDR3 coding sequence is TGTGCCAGCACGCCCTCGAGGGCTGGGGCCAACGTCCTGACTTTC. It translates to CASTPSRAGANVLTF.

CDR3: CASSLVSNTEAFF. The CDR3 DNA sequence: TGTGCCAGCAGTTTAGTCAGTAACACTGAAGCTTTCTTT. V gene TRBV27 combines with J gene TRBJ1-1; D not resolved. The CDR3 has 13 residues. The V gene's germline CDR1 is MNHEY and CDR2 SMNVEV (reference sequence). Trimming stripped 2 bases from V and 2 bases from J, with 6 bases between.

V is TRBV7-9 and J is TRBJ2-7, with D perhaps matching TRBD1 (6 bases). Trimming left V 5 bases short and J 0 bases short, with 14 bases between. Per the germline V gene, CDR1 is SEHNR and CDR2 is FQNEAQ (reference sequence). The CDR3 runs 15 residues. The CDR3 is CASSPEQGRSYEQYF. In DNA, the CDR3 is TGTGCCAGCAGCCCGGAACAGGGACGCTCCTACGAGCAGTACTTC. Full variable domain (missing parts from reference TRBV7-9 and TRBJ2-7): DTGVSQNPRHKITKRGQNVTFRCDPISEHNRLYWYRQTLGQGPEFLTYFQNEAQLEKSRLLSDRFSAERPKGSFSTLEIQRTEQGDSAMYLCASSPEQGRSYEQYFGPGTRLTVT.

The chain couples TRBV5-4 to TRBJ2-1; TRBD1 aligns across 9 bases. The CDR3 runs 13 residues. CDR1 is SGHNT, CDR2 YYREEE, per germline (reference sequence). J was trimmed by 7 bases and V by 4 bases; bases with no gene match: 3. The CDR3 nucleotides read TGTGCCAGCAGCCAGACAGGGGGAAATGAGCAGTTCTTC. This translates into CASSQTGGNEQFF.

The chain joins TRBV6-5 to TRBJ1-6; possible D gene TRBD1, 6 bases. V lost 5 bases to trimming and J lost 8 bases, with 13 bases between them. This CDR3 is 14 amino acids long. Germline CDR1 reads MNHEY; CDR2 reads SVGAGI. DNA of the CDR3: TGTGCCAGCAGTCAGACAGGCCTCCATTCACCCCTCCACTTT. This translates into CASSQTGLHSPLHF.